These T cell receptor beta chains were read from a single sample in a study of T-cell memory formation after mild COVID-19. TCRdb recomputed calls from the 5' RACE reads with MiXCR, one row per CDR3 protein. The sample includes 300,000 to 350,000 distinct CDR3 sequences, just under 20% of them seen just once. Sequencing was performed on PBMCs or a T cell subset sorted from them (not recorded which). These receptors all stem from a man aged 18-30 years who had mild COVID-19 (a few samples of this study predate the infection). Cell type and time point are not known. Both conserved end residues are part of each CDR3. The D gene is left open where the match is weak. Clone size is stated in some rows and not others, as once, few, many or a class when expanded.

cdr3_nt cdr3_aa j_call v_call clone_size d_call
TGTGCCAGCAGCTTGGTGGGGCTGAACACCGGGGAGCTGTTTTTT CASSLVGLNTGELFF TRBJ2-2 TRBV5-5 many -
TGTGCCAGCAGCCAAGCGGGACAGGAAAAACTGTTTTTT CASSQAGQEKLFF TRBJ1-4 TRBV3-1 - TRBD1
TGCGCCAGCAGCTCGACAGGGGGCGAGTTCTTC CASSSTGGEFF TRBJ2-1 TRBV5-1 few TRBD1
TGTGCCAGCCAGTCGGACGGGGGCGGGGCGCGAGATACGCAGTATTTT CASQSDGGGARDTQYF TRBJ2-3 TRBV2 few -
TGCGCCAGCAGCCAATACATTGAAAATACTCAGTTCTTC CASSQYIENTQFF TRBJ2-1 TRBV4-1 few -
TGCAGTGCTAGCCCCCCCCCCGGGGGAGCTTTCTTT CSASPPPGGAFF TRBJ1-1 TRBV20-1 few -
TGCAGTCCAGGGGGCGGAGAGATGAACACTGAAGCTTTCTTT CSPGGGEMNTEAFF TRBJ1-1 TRBV20-1 once TRBD1
TGCAGTGCTAGATTAAGGACTAGCGGGGGCAATGAGCAGTTCTTC CSARLRTSGGNEQFF TRBJ2-1 TRBV20-1 few TRBD2
TGTGCCAGCACCTGGGGGGGAGCCGGGGAGCTGTTTTTT CASTWGGAGELFF TRBJ2-2 TRBV7-6 few TRBD2
TGTGCCAGCAGCTTCCCACCGAACACTGAAGCTTTCTTT CASSFPPNTEAFF TRBJ1-1 TRBV7-9 few -
TGTGCCAGCAGCTCCCTCGGGTTCGGGGTTACCGCAGACCAACTCATGCAGTACTTC CASSSLGFGVTADQLMQYF TRBJ2-7 TRBV7-2 - -
TGTGCCATCAGGACACAGGGAGAGGACGGGGAGCTGTTTTTT CAIRTQGEDGELFF TRBJ2-2 TRBV10-3 many -
TGTGCCAGCAGAGGGGGCAGTATTTCCACCGGGGAGCTGTTTTTT CASRGGSISTGELFF TRBJ2-2 TRBV2 few TRBD1
TGTGCCAGCAGCTTAATTTGGGGGAACACCGGGGAGCTGTTTTTT CASSLIWGNTGELFF TRBJ2-2 TRBV11-2 - -
TGCGCCAGCAGCCCCTCCTGGGACAGTAGGTCCTACGAGCAGTACTTC CASSPSWDSRSYEQYF TRBJ2-7 TRBV4-3 few TRBD1
TGCAGCGTGGGGACAGGCCTTAACTATGGCTACACCTTC CSVGTGLNYGYTF TRBJ1-2 TRBV29-1 - TRBD1
TGTGCCAGCAAGGTGGGACGCGACCCCCTCCACTTT CASKVGRDPLHF TRBJ1-6 TRBV2 few -
TGCGCCAGCAGCTTGGCCCGGGATTCCTCATCGGAGACCCAGTACTTC CASSLARDSSSETQYF TRBJ2-5 TRBV5-1 - -
TGCGCCAGCAGCGCGGGACTAGCGGGGATAGATACGCAGTATTTT CASSAGLAGIDTQYF TRBJ2-3 TRBV5-1 many TRBD2
TGCGCCAGCAGCCCCCAACAGGGATACCCTTACGAGCAGTACTTC CASSPQQGYPYEQYF TRBJ2-7 TRBV4-1 - -
TGTGCCAGCAGTCTTAACCAGGGGTACCAAGAGACCCAGTACTTC CASSLNQGYQETQYF TRBJ2-5 TRBV27 few -
TGTGCCAGCAGTTCCGACCTCTTCGATACGCAGTATTTT CASSSDLFDTQYF TRBJ2-3 TRBV27 few -
TGTGCCAGCAGTGACAGGCAATATAGCAATCAGCCCCAGCATTTT CASSDRQYSNQPQHF TRBJ1-5 TRBV6-4 once -
TGCGCCAGCAGCCAGGAGGGACTCCCCAGCACAGATACGCAGTATTTT CASSQEGLPSTDTQYF TRBJ2-3 TRBV4-1 many -
TGCGCCAGCGCCCCAGCAGTCTCTGGGGTCGGTGAGCAGTTCTTC CASAPAVSGVGEQFF TRBJ2-1 TRBV5-1 - -
TGCGCCAGCAGCTTGGCAGGGGTTGGGGCTTTCTTT CASSLAGVGAFF TRBJ1-1 TRBV5-1 few -
TGCAGTGCTGCACGGACAGGGTTTAGCAATCAGCCCCAGCATTTT CSAARTGFSNQPQHF TRBJ1-5 TRBV20-1 - TRBD1
TGTGCCAGCAGCGTAGACTCCCTCCTTTATGGGGCCAACGTCCTGACTTTC CASSVDSLLYGANVLTF TRBJ2-6 TRBV9 - -
TGCGCCAGCAGCCAACCTGACCGGGGGGGCTACACCTTC CASSQPDRGGYTF TRBJ1-2 TRBV4-1 once -
TGTGCCAGTAGTATAGTCTTGCAGCCCCAGCATTTT CASSIVLQPQHF TRBJ1-5 TRBV19 - -
TGTGCCAGCAGTTCCGGGACAGGGGGCTTGGATACGCAGTATTTT CASSSGTGGLDTQYF TRBJ2-3 TRBV2 few TRBD1
TGTGCCAGCAGCTTAGGAGTGACAGTCTACAATGAGCAGTTCTTC CASSLGVTVYNEQFF TRBJ2-1 TRBV11-2 few -
TGTGCCAGCAGCTTCCAGGAGAGCTCCTACAATGAGCAGTTCTTC CASSFQESSYNEQFF TRBJ2-1 TRBV7-2 - -
TGTGCCAGCAGCCAAGGAGCCCCGGGGCGTCAGGGTGATACGCAGTATTTT CASSQGAPGRQGDTQYF TRBJ2-3 TRBV3-1 - -
TGTGCCAGCAGCCCCGGGCGGGGGCAGGGCGGGGAGCTGTTTTTT CASSPGRGQGGELFF TRBJ2-2 TRBV11-2 few -
TGTGCCACCCAAACTTGGACAGGTCTCTCTGGAAACACCATATATTTT CATQTWTGLSGNTIYF TRBJ1-3 TRBV10-3 many TRBD1
TGTGCCAGCAGTTTTGACATGCCACGCTTCCCCTACGAGCAGTACTTC CASSFDMPRFPYEQYF TRBJ2-7 TRBV27 - -
TGTGCCAGCAGCCTAAGGACAGGGGGCCCCGGGGAGCTGTTTTTT CASSLRTGGPGELFF TRBJ2-2 TRBV12-3/TRBV12-4 few TRBD1
TGTGCCAGCAGCTTAAGCGCGACCACAGATACGCAGTATTTT CASSLSATTDTQYF TRBJ2-3 TRBV7-9 many -
TGCGCCAGCAGAAAGGGAGACACCGGGGAGCTGTTTTTT CASRKGDTGELFF TRBJ2-2 TRBV5-1 few -
TGCGCCAGCAGCTACGCCGTGGGTCTAGGGGAAGGCTACACCTTC CASSYAVGLGEGYTF TRBJ1-2 TRBV5-1 - -
TGTGCCAGCAGCTTGGTGGACGGGCGGAATGGCTACACCTTC CASSLVDGRNGYTF TRBJ1-2 TRBV5-6 - -
TGCGCCAGCAGCTTACCGGGACAGGGCCCTTCACCCCTCCACTTT CASSLPGQGPSPLHF TRBJ1-6 TRBV5-1 - TRBD1
TGCGCCAGCAGCTTGGAGCTAGGAAGGGATACGCAGTATTTT CASSLELGRDTQYF TRBJ2-3 TRBV5-1 - -